Listed below are T cell receptor beta chains from one sample, sequenced in a study of T cells in Graves' hyperthyroidism and ophthalmopathy. Via MiXCR, TCRdb re-called the multiplex PCR reads, giving one row per CDR3 protein. Among about 500,000 distinct CDR3 sequences, around 16% were seen once, and the ten largest hold over 25%. Source material: blood. Source of these receptors: a woman aged 25 to 45 with Graves' ophthalmopathy. The CDR3 runs from the conserved cysteine through the conserved F or W. Fields, in order: J gene, clone size, V gene, D gene, CDR3 DNA, CDR3 protein. D genes are given only for firm matches. The size field is filled for only some rows; it gives once, few, many or a size class.

j_gene: TRBJ2-1
abundance: many
v_gene: TRBV7-8
d_gene: TRBD2
CDR3nt: TGTGCCAGCAAGGGACTAGCGGGCTATGTAAGCTCCTACAATGAGCAGTTCTTC
CDR3aa: CASKGLAGYVSSYNEQFF

j_gene: TRBJ2-5
abundance: .
v_gene: TRBV6-1
d_gene: .
CDR3nt: TGTGCCAGCAGTGGTAGGAACGCGCAGACCCAGTACTTC
CDR3aa: CASSGRNAQTQYF

j_gene: TRBJ2-3
abundance: few
v_gene: TRBV9
d_gene: .
CDR3nt: TGTGCCAGCAGCGAAACTACAGATACGCAGTATTTT
CDR3aa: CASSETTDTQYF

j_gene: TRBJ2-7
abundance: .
v_gene: TRBV25-1
d_gene: TRBD2
CDR3nt: TGTGCCAGCAGTGATCGGACTAGCGGGAGAGGTGAGCAGTACTTC
CDR3aa: CASSDRTSGRGEQYF

j_gene: TRBJ2-1
abundance: many
v_gene: TRBV7-9
d_gene: .
CDR3nt: TGTGCCAGCGGCGAGGGAGGGGGTGAGCAGTTCTTC
CDR3aa: CASGEGGGEQFF

j_gene: TRBJ1-1
abundance: many
v_gene: TRBV20-1
d_gene: .
CDR3nt: TGCAGTGCTAGCGTGGTTATGTCCACTGAAGCTTTCTTT
CDR3aa: CSASVVMSTEAFF

j_gene: TRBJ2-7
abundance: many
v_gene: TRBV30
d_gene: .
CDR3nt: TGTGCCTGGAGTACGATCGGGATCTACGAGCAGTACTTC
CDR3aa: CAWSTIGIYEQYF

j_gene: TRBJ2-1
abundance: .
v_gene: TRBV7-9
d_gene: TRBD2
CDR3nt: TGTGCCAGCAGCTTCCGGACTAGCTTCAATCTCCCCCACAATGAGCAGTTCTTC
CDR3aa: CASSFRTSFNLPHNEQFF

j_gene: TRBJ2-2
abundance: .
v_gene: TRBV6-4
d_gene: TRBD1
CDR3nt: TGTGCCAGCAGCCGGGGACAGGGAAACACCGGGGAGCTGTTTTTT
CDR3aa: CASSRGQGNTGELFF

j_gene: TRBJ2-2
abundance: many
v_gene: TRBV28
d_gene: .
CDR3nt: TGTGCCAGCAGTTACTATGAGGGTACCGGGGAGCTGTTTTTT
CDR3aa: CASSYYEGTGELFF

j_gene: TRBJ1-1
abundance: .
v_gene: TRBV5-4
d_gene: .
CDR3nt: TGTGCCAGCAGGGACAGCCCGGACACTGAAGCTTTCTTT
CDR3aa: CASRDSPDTEAFF

j_gene: TRBJ1-1
abundance: few
v_gene: TRBV9
d_gene: TRBD1
CDR3nt: TGTGCCAGCAGCGTAATCCCAGGGGGATCGGTGAACACTGAAGCTTTCTTT
CDR3aa: CASSVIPGGSVNTEAFF

j_gene: TRBJ1-2
abundance: .
v_gene: TRBV28
d_gene: .
CDR3nt: TGTGCCAGCAGTTTAACAGGGCCAGCTAACTATGGCTACACCTTC
CDR3aa: CASSLTGPANYGYTF

j_gene: TRBJ2-7
abundance: .
v_gene: TRBV7-9
d_gene: .
CDR3nt: TGTGCCAGCAGCCGTGGTCGTTTAGGCTACGAGCAGTACTTC
CDR3aa: CASSRGRLGYEQYF

j_gene: TRBJ2-7
abundance: many
v_gene: TRBV28
d_gene: .
CDR3nt: TGTGCCAGCATCGGATCCGGAGACGAGCAGTACTTC
CDR3aa: CASIGSGDEQYF

j_gene: TRBJ2-7
abundance: .
v_gene: TRBV4-1
d_gene: TRBD1
CDR3nt: TGCGCCAGCAGCCAAGTCTACCGGGACAGATACTACGAGCAGTACTTC
CDR3aa: CASSQVYRDRYYEQYF

j_gene: TRBJ1-5
abundance: few
v_gene: TRBV19
d_gene: .
CDR3nt: TGTGCCAGTAGTATCCAGGGTGGTCAGCCCCAGCATTTT
CDR3aa: CASSIQGGQPQHF

j_gene: TRBJ2-7
abundance: many
v_gene: TRBV28
d_gene: .
CDR3nt: TGTGCCAGCCTTCGAAAGCCCCCAATATTAGCTCAAAGCTCCTACGAGCAGTACTTC
CDR3aa: CASLRKPPILAQSSYEQYF

j_gene: TRBJ2-3
abundance: few
v_gene: TRBV6-5
d_gene: TRBD1
CDR3nt: TGTGCCAGCAGTTACTCCTGGGACAGGGACACAGATACGCAGTATTTT
CDR3aa: CASSYSWDRDTDTQYF

j_gene: TRBJ1-5
abundance: many
v_gene: TRBV5-8
d_gene: .
CDR3nt: TGTGCCAGCAGCTTGGGCGCGGGCCAAAGCAATCAGCCCCAGCATTTT
CDR3aa: CASSLGAGQSNQPQHF

j_gene: TRBJ2-2
abundance: many
v_gene: TRBV27
d_gene: .
CDR3nt: TGTGCCAGCAGTTTATACGGCCAGAACACCGGGGAGCTGTTTTTT
CDR3aa: CASSLYGQNTGELFF

j_gene: TRBJ2-5
abundance: many
v_gene: TRBV7-2
d_gene: .
CDR3nt: TGTGCCAGCAGCCCCGACGCAGCCCAAGAGACCCAGTACTTC
CDR3aa: CASSPDAAQETQYF

j_gene: TRBJ2-7
abundance: many
v_gene: TRBV10-3
d_gene: .
CDR3nt: TGTGCCATCAGTGAGTCAGATAGCGGCTACGAGCAGTACTTC
CDR3aa: CAISESDSGYEQYF

j_gene: TRBJ2-2
abundance: many
v_gene: TRBV3-1
d_gene: .
CDR3nt: TGTGCCAGCAGCCAATCTCCTGGGGCCGGGGAGCTGTTTTTT
CDR3aa: CASSQSPGAGELFF

j_gene: TRBJ2-3
abundance: many
v_gene: TRBV2
d_gene: TRBD2
CDR3nt: TGTGCCAGCAGGACCCCTCTAGCGGGAGCCCAGCCAGATACGCAGTATTTT
CDR3aa: CASRTPLAGAQPDTQYF

j_gene: TRBJ2-3
abundance: .
v_gene: TRBV7-9
d_gene: TRBD1
CDR3nt: TGTGCCAGCAGCCCGGGACAGGACACAGATACGCAGTATTTT
CDR3aa: CASSPGQDTDTQYF

j_gene: TRBJ2-1
abundance: few
v_gene: TRBV6-1
d_gene: .
CDR3nt: TGTGCCAGCACTGACGGGGGCACTGAGCAGTTCTTC
CDR3aa: CASTDGGTEQFF

j_gene: TRBJ2-3
abundance: few
v_gene: TRBV4-2
d_gene: .
CDR3nt: TGTGCCAGCAGCCAAGACCCAGTGGTACTATCTAGCACAGATACGCAGTATTTT
CDR3aa: CASSQDPVVLSSTDTQYF

j_gene: TRBJ1-5
abundance: .
v_gene: TRBV5-1
d_gene: .
CDR3nt: TGCGCCAGCAGCCCTGACAGGATCAATCAGCCCCAGCATTTT
CDR3aa: CASSPDRINQPQHF

j_gene: TRBJ2-6
abundance: .
v_gene: TRBV28
d_gene: .
CDR3nt: TGTGCCAGCATTGAACAGGGTTACTCTGGGGCCAACGTCCTGACTTTC
CDR3aa: CASIEQGYSGANVLTF

j_gene: TRBJ2-4
abundance: many
v_gene: TRBV11-3
d_gene: .
CDR3nt: TGTGCCAGCAGCTCCTCGGTGGGGGACATTCAGTACTTC
CDR3aa: CASSSSVGDIQYF

j_gene: TRBJ2-5
abundance: .
v_gene: TRBV3-2
d_gene: .
CDR3nt: TGTGCCAGCAGCCCAGAATTTCCGGGACAGGGGGACCAAGAGACCCAGTACTTC
CDR3aa: CASSPEFPGQGDQETQYF

j_gene: TRBJ1-5
abundance: many
v_gene: TRBV18
d_gene: .
CDR3nt: TGTGCCAGCTCACCATTAGGGTTCAATCAGCCCCAGCATTTT
CDR3aa: CASSPLGFNQPQHF

j_gene: TRBJ1-1
abundance: many
v_gene: TRBV28
d_gene: .
CDR3nt: TGTGCCAGCAGTCCCAGCGGGGGCCGAAAGGACACTGAAGCTTTCTTT
CDR3aa: CASSPSGGRKDTEAFF

j_gene: TRBJ2-5
abundance: many
v_gene: TRBV20-1
d_gene: .
CDR3nt: TGCAGTGCTAGTAGGAGGGAAGAGACCCAGTACTTC
CDR3aa: CSASRREETQYF

j_gene: TRBJ1-2
abundance: many
v_gene: TRBV29-1
d_gene: TRBD1
CDR3nt: TGCAGCGTCTGGACAGGGGACTATGGCTACACCTTC
CDR3aa: CSVWTGDYGYTF

j_gene: TRBJ1-2
abundance: few
v_gene: TRBV11-2
d_gene: .
CDR3nt: TGTGCCAGCAGCCCCCCGAATGTGAACTATGGCTACACCTTC
CDR3aa: CASSPPNVNYGYTF

j_gene: TRBJ2-2
abundance: few
v_gene: TRBV7-9
d_gene: TRBD2
CDR3nt: TGTGCCAGCAGCTCCCCGCGGGGGGCTAGTCATTTT
CDR3aa: CASSSPRGASHF

j_gene: TRBJ2-7
abundance: many
v_gene: TRBV20-1
d_gene: .
CDR3nt: TGCAGTGCTGGACCCGGTACCGATTACGAGCAGTACTTC
CDR3aa: CSAGPGTDYEQYF

j_gene: TRBJ1-1
abundance: many
v_gene: TRBV28
d_gene: .
CDR3nt: TGTGCCAGCAGCGATCTCACTGAAGCTTTCTTT
CDR3aa: CASSDLTEAFF